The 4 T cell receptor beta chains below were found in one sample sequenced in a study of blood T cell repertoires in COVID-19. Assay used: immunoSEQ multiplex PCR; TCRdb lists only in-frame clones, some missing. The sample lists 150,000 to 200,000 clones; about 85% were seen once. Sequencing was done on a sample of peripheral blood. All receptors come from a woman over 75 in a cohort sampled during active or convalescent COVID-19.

CDR3 DNA: TGTGCCAGAACCTACTTCGGGGGGCCTCTGCCAGATACGCAGTATTTT. As protein: CARTYFGGPLPDTQYF. V and J are TRBV28 and TRBJ2-3, with D possibly being TRBD2 (7 bases). Germline V gene sequence: CDR1 MDHEN, CDR2 SYDVKM. CDR3 length: 16 amino acids. The V and J ends lost 9 bases and 4 bases respectively, with 23 bases between them.

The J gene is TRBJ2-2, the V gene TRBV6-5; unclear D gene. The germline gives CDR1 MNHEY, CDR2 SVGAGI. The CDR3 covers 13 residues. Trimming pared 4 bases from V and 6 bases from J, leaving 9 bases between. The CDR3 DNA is TGTGCCAGCAGTTTTTGTCCCGCCGGGGAGCTGTTTTTT. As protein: CASSFCPAGELFF.

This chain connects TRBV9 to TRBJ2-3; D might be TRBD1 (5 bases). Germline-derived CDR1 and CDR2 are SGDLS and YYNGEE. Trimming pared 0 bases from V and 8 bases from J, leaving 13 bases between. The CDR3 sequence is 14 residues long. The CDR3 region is CASSVALGVGTQYF. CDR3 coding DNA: TGTGCCAGCAGCGTAGCCCTAGGGGTGGGTACGCAGTATTTT.

CDR3 in DNA: TGTGCCAGCAGTTACCAACCGGGGGGGAGGCAGCCCCAGCATTTT. Translation gives CASSYQPGGRQPQHF. The V and J genes are TRBV6-5 and TRBJ1-5, with D perhaps matching TRBD1 (5 bases). With 2 bases removed from V and 7 bases from J, the gap between germline ends came to 15 bases. The length of the CDR3 is 15 residues. Germline lookup yields CDR1 MNHEY and CDR2 SVGAGI.